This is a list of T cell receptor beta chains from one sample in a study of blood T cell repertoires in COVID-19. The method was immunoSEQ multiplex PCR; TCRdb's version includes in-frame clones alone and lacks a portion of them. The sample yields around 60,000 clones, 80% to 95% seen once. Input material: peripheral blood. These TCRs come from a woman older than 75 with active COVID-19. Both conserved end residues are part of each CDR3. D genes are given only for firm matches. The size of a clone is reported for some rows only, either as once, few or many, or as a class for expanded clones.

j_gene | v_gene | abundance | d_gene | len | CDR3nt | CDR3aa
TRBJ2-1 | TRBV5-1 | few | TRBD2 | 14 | TGCGCCAGCAGCCCGACTAGCGGGAAAAATGAGCAGTTCTTC | CASSPTSGKNEQFF
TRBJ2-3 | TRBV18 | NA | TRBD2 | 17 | TGTGCCAGCTCACCACGGCTAGCGGGGGAGTTCACAGATACGCAGTATTTT | CASSPRLAGEFTDTQYF
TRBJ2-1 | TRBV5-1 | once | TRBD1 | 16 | TGCGCCAGCAGCGCCGGGACAGGGACGGGCCACAATGAGCAGTTCTTC | CASSAGTGTGHNEQFF
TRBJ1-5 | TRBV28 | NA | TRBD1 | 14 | TGTGCCAGCAGTGGCGACAGGGATTATCAGCCCCAGCATTTT | CASSGDRDYQPQHF
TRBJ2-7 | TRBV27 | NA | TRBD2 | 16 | TGTGCCAGCAGTTCGGCTCCTGTGCGGGAGTTCCACGAGCAGTACTTC | CASSSAPVREFHEQYF
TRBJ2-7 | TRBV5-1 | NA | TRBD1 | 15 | TGCGCCAGCAGGGACCAGACAGGGGGAACGTACGAGCAGTACTTC | CASRDQTGGTYEQYF
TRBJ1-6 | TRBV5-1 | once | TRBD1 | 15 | TGCGCCAGCAGCCCTGAGGGACAGGGAGATTCACCCCTCCACTTT | CASSPEGQGDSPLHF
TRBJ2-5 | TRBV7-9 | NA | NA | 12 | TGTGCCAGCAGCTTGAGTATCGAGACCCAGTACTTC | CASSLSIETQYF
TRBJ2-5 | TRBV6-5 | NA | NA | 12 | TGTGCCAGCAGTAGGGGTGGGGAGACCCAGTACTTC | CASSRGGETQYF
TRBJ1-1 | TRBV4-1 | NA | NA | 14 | TGCGCCAGCAGCCAAATGTACAGGGCCACTGAAGCTTTCTTT | CASSQMYRATEAFF
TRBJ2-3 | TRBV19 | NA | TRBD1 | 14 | TGTGCCAGTACGGACAGGGGGCGTGAATATACGCAGTATTTT | CASTDRGREYTQYF
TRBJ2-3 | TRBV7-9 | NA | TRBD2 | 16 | TGTGCCAGCAGCTTAGGCTTCCCGGGGGGGCAGAATACGCAGTATTTT | CASSLGFPGGQNTQYF
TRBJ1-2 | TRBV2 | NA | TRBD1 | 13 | TGTGCCAGCAGGGACGACAGGGCAGATGGCTACACCTTC | CASRDDRADGYTF
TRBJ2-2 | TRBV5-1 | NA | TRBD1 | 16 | TGCGCCAGCAGCTTGGCCGGGACAGGGGACACCGGGGAGCTGTTTTTT | CASSLAGTGDTGELFF
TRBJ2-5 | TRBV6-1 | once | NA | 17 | TGTGCCAGCAGTGAAGCGCCAGGGTACGGGGGTAAAGAGACCCAGTACTTC | CASSEAPGYGGKETQYF
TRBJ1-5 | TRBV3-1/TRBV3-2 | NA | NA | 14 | TGTGCCAGCAGCCAGTCGGGGAGCAATCAGCCCCAGCATTTT | CASSQSGSNQPQHF